This TCR beta chain was documented in a study of vaccination and CD4 T cells after COVID-19. Study information: Spike peptides, overlapping and drawn from SARS-CoV-2, HCoV-NL63, HCoV-OC43 and HCoV-229E, were used to stimulate cells.

Treatment of the sample: roughly 10-day PBMC culture with coronavirus spike peptide pools or control peptides (ViraFEST assay). The ViraFEST method relied on peptide pools to expand antigen-specific T cells, followed by TCR sequencing. The CDR3 runs 15 residues. J gave up 6 bases and V 5 bases, and 10 bases lay outside the gene matches. From germline, CDR1 is MNHNS and CDR2 SASEGT. About this clonotype: Its matching antigen is unknown.

An Oncomine TCR Beta short-read assay was used to sequence the DNA from cultured CD4+ T cells. MiXCR was run by TCRdb on the PCR reads, yielding one entry per CDR3 protein. The sample has 9,500 to 15,000 distinct CDR3 sequences, approximately 60% seen once; the top ten hold roughly 13%. The chain carries TRBV6-1 and TRBJ2-3; TRBD2 matches 8 bases. The sequenced sample consisted of CD4+ T cells from blood, cultured in vitro. This TCR was recovered from a human donor who had recovered from COVID-19. CDR3 in DNA: TGTGCCAGCAGTCGATATGGACTAGCTGGCGATACGCAGTATTTT. Amino acid sequence: CASSRYGLAGDTQYF.